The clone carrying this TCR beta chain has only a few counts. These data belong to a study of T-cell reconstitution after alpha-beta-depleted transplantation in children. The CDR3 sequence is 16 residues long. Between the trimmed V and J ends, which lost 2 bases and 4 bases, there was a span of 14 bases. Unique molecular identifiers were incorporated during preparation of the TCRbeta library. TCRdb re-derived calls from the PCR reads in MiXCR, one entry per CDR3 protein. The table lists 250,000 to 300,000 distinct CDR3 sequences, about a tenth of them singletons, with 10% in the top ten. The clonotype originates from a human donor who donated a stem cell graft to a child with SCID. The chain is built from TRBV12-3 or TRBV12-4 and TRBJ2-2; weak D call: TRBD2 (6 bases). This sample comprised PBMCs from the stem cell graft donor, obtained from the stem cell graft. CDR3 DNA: TGTGCCAGCAGTTTACGGCAGGGAGGCTCCACCGGGGAGCTGTTTTTT. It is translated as CASSLRQGGSTGELFF.